One sample yielded the 27 T cell receptor beta chains listed below, sequenced in a study of blood T cell repertoires in COVID-19. Libraries were prepared by immunoSEQ multiplex PCR; TCRdb keeps only in-frame clonotypes and omits some of them. The sample has 250,000 to 300,000 clones, around nine tenths seen once. Sequenced sample: PBMCs or T cells enriched from blood (not recorded which). Every receptor here comes from a woman aged 40 to 50 who had recovered from COVID-19.

The J gene is TRBJ2-5, the V gene TRBV7-6; a weak D match, TRBD1 (7 bases). The germline CDR1 and CDR2 sequences are SGHVS and FNYEAQ. Trimming removed 3 bases at V and 5 bases at J, with 13 bases between. CDR3 length equals 14 residues. CDR3 coding DNA: TGTGCCAGCAGCTTGGAGGGGGCTGGTGAGACCCAGTACTTC. It yields the protein CASSLEGAGETQYF.

The genes are TRBV6-1 and TRBJ2-3; D might be TRBD1 (5 bases). CDR3 length: 13 residues. With 2 bases removed from V and 8 bases from J, the gap between germline ends came to 11 bases. Germline V gene sequence: CDR1 MNHNS, CDR2 SASEGT. The CDR3 sequence: CASSEQGPATQYF. The CDR3 region has the DNA TGTGCCAGCAGTGAACAGGGTCCCGCTACGCAGTATTTT.

V gene TRBV3-1 (or the pseudogene TRBV3-2) combines with J gene TRBJ1-2; D is possibly TRBD1 (6 bases). CDR1 and CDR2 from the germline V gene are LGHDT and YNNKEL (reference sequence). With 3 bases removed from V and 4 bases from J, the gap between germline ends came to 15 bases. There are 15 residues in the CDR3. Written as DNA, the CDR3 is TGTGCCAGCAGCCACCTAACAGGGAAAGGCTATGGCTACACCTTC. Protein: CASSHLTGKGYGYTF.

This chain links TRBV29-1 with TRBJ1-1; TRBD1 matches at 7 bases. Per germline, CDR1 SQVTM and CDR2 ANQGSEA. The V gene end was trimmed by 7 bases and the J gene end by 1 base; junction bases not matched to a gene: 6. The CDR3 loop spans 13 amino acids. The chain's CDR3 is CSGVGQANTEAFF. The CDR3 DNA reads as TGCAGCGGGGTCGGACAGGCGAACACTGAAGCTTTCTTT.

This clone appeared a single time. The rearrangement joins TRBV9 to TRBJ2-1, with 7 positions matching TRBD1. V shed 4 bases and J 3 bases; nucleotides not matched to a gene: 7. This CDR3 region has 15 residues. Looked up from germline, CDR1 is SGDLS and CDR2 is YYNGEE. The CDR3 loop reads CASSRTGPSYNEQFF. DNA of the CDR3: TGTGCCAGCAGCAGGACAGGCCCGAGCTACAATGAGCAGTTCTTC.

The V gene is TRBV7-9, the J gene TRBJ2-7; a possible D gene is TRBD2 (5 bases). V lost 3 bases to trimming and J lost 0 bases, with 12 bases between them. This CDR3 spans 15 amino acids. The germline gives CDR1 SEHNR, CDR2 FQNEAQ (reference sequence). The CDR3 sequence is CASSFEGGRSYEQYF. The CDR3 DNA sequence: TGTGCCAGCAGCTTCGAAGGCGGGCGCTCCTACGAGCAGTACTTC.

This rearrangement joins TRBV6-1 to TRBJ2-2; TRBD1 aligns across 10 bases. The germline V gene has CDR1 MNHNS and CDR2 SASEGT. The CDR3 is 16 residues long. V lost 2 bases, J lost 3 bases, and 3 bases stayed unmatched. The CDR3 sequence: CASSEMTGGYTGELFF. The CDR3 DNA sequence: TGTGCCAGCAGTGAAATGACAGGGGGCTACACCGGGGAGCTGTTTTTT.

The V gene is TRBV6-5, the J gene TRBJ2-6; D possibly corresponds to TRBD2 (5 bases). The CDR3 has 14 residues. Germline loops: CDR1 MNHEY, CDR2 SVGAGI. Trimming removed 4 bases at V and 2 bases at J, with 6 bases between. The CDR3 is CASSLEAGANVLTF. CDR3 DNA: TGTGCCAGCAGTTTGGAGGCTGGGGCCAACGTCCTGACTTTC.

This clone was recorded once. The genes are TRBV27 and TRBJ2-5; 10 bases are shared with TRBD1. The J segment lost 5 bases and the V segment lost 5 bases, leaving 11 bases of the junction unmatched. The CDR3 covers 16 residues. The germline V gene has CDR1 MNHEY and CDR2 SMNVEV (reference sequence). CDR3 nucleotides: TGTGCCAGCAGTCCACGACAGGGGGCCAGTTGGGAGACCCAGTACTTC. Its protein is CASSPRQGASWETQYF.

This clone was detected a few times. The chain joins TRBV7-2 to TRBJ1-2, with TRBD1 matching 7 bases. Germline lookup yields CDR1 SGHTA and CDR2 FQGNSA. Trimming at V came to 1 base and at J to 4 bases, leaving 9 bases not matched to a gene. This CDR3 comprises 16 residues. CDR3 loop: CASSLGARGNGYGYTF. CDR3 nucleotide sequence: TGTGCCAGCAGCTTAGGAGCCAGGGGGAACGGCTATGGCTACACCTTC. The whole variable domain, filled in from reference TRBV7-2 and TRBJ1-2, reads GAGVSQSPSNKVTEKGKDVELRCDPISGHTALYWYRQSLGQGLEFLIYFQGNSAPDKSGLPSDRFSAERTGGSVSTLTIQRTQQEDSAVYLCASSLGARGNGYGYTFGSGTRLTVV.

The J gene is TRBJ1-5, the V gene TRBV6-5, with unresolved D. Germline CDR1 is MNHEY and CDR2 is SVGAGI. The CDR3 runs to 12 residues. V lost 7 bases to trimming and J lost 8 bases, with 12 bases between them. The CDR3 sequence: CASTFPSEPQHF. The CDR3, as DNA: TGTGCCAGCACCTTCCCCTCTGAGCCCCAGCATTTT.

The chain couples TRBV2 to TRBJ1-1, with TRBD1 matching over 7 bases. V gave up 7 bases and J gave up 2 bases; unmatched junction bases: 4. Looked up from germline, CDR1 is SNHLY and CDR2 is FYNNEI. CDR3 length equals 13 residues. Here the CDR3 DNA reads TGTGCCAGCACCCAGGGGGGTAACACTGAAGCTTTCTTT. Its protein is CASTQGGNTEAFF.

The V gene is TRBV7-8, the J gene TRBJ2-7, with TRBD2 identical over 11 bases. The V gene's germline CDR1 is SGHVS and CDR2 FQNEAQ. With V trimmed by 5 bases and J by 3 bases, 6 bases remained unmatched. The CDR3 loop spans 15 amino acids. The CDR3 is CASSVRLAGLYEQYF. CDR3 sequence (DNA): TGTGCCAGCAGCGTACGACTAGCGGGACTCTACGAGCAGTACTTC.

The rearrangement joins TRBV19 to TRBJ2-1; D is perhaps TRBD2 (6 bases). The CDR3 runs 12 residues. The germline V gene encodes CDR1 LNHDA and CDR2 SQIVND (reference sequence). With 3 bases removed from V and 13 bases from J, the gap between germline ends came to 13 bases. CDR3 sequence: CASSIGGNVQFF. The DNA for the CDR3 is TGTGCCAGTAGTATCGGCGGGAACGTACAGTTCTTC.

About this clone itself: One end of the junction varies from germline; a read error may be responsible. The chain carries TRBV10-3 and TRBJ2-3; maybe TRBD2 (6 bases). CDR1 and CDR2 from the germline V gene are ENHRY and SYGVKD. CDR3 size: 14 residues. The CDR3 sequence: CAVRPSASTDTQYF. The CDR3 region has the DNA TGTGCCGTCAGGCCTAGCGCTAGCACAGATACGCAGTATTTT.

The chain uses TRBV27 and TRBJ1-5; 9 nucleotides agree with TRBD1. CDR1 MNHEY and CDR2 SMNVEV come from the germline V gene (reference sequence). V dropped 3 bases and J dropped 1; count of bases not matched to a gene: 13. The CDR3 has 19 residues. CDR3 loop: CASSFLGPTGGFSNQPQHF. Written as DNA, the CDR3 is TGTGCCAGCAGTTTTCTGGGGCCGACAGGGGGTTTCAGCAATCAGCCCCAGCATTTT.

The chain's CDR3 is CASSSGFYLDTQYF. As DNA, the CDR3 is TGTGCCAGCAGTTCGGGATTTTATCTAGATACGCAGTATTTT. The chain carries TRBV2 and TRBJ2-3, with D perhaps matching TRBD2 (5 bases). The CDR3 consists of 14 residues. V was trimmed by 5 bases and J by 5 bases, leaving 14 bases between them. Germline CDR1 and CDR2: SNHLY and FYNNEI.

V gene TRBV7-9 combines with J gene TRBJ2-2, with 7 bases matching TRBD1. Germline V gives CDR1 SEHNR, CDR2 FQNEAQ (reference sequence). The V gene end was trimmed by 5 bases and the J gene end by 1 base; junction bases not matched to a gene: 4. The CDR3 contains 15 residues. In DNA form, the CDR3 reads TGTGCCAGCAGCCTCAGACAGGGGAACACCGGGGAGCTGTTTTTT. Its translation is CASSLRQGNTGELFF.

The V call is TRBV7-2, the J call TRBJ2-7; TRBD2 matches 9 bases. Per germline, CDR1 SGHTA and CDR2 FQGNSA. The CDR3 loop spans 14 amino acids. Trimming took 5 bases from V and 2 from J; bases not matched to a gene: 4. DNA for the CDR3: TGTGCCAGCAGCGCCGCGGGAGGGACCTACGAGCAGTACTTC. Its translation: CASSAAGGTYEQYF.

The chain couples TRBV3-1 (or the pseudogene TRBV3-2) to TRBJ1-1, with 8 bases that match TRBD1. Germline CDR1 and CDR2: LGHDT and YNNKEL (reference sequence). J gave up 2 bases and V 4 bases, and 6 bases lay outside the gene matches. The CDR3 runs 15 residues. The CDR3 here is CASSPPGTGNTEAFF. The DNA of the CDR3 is TGTGCCAGCAGCCCTCCCGGGACAGGCAACACTGAAGCTTTCTTT.

V gene TRBV19 combines with J gene TRBJ2-4; 9 positions match TRBD2. Germline V gene data show CDR1 as LNHDA and CDR2 as SQIVND (reference sequence). J lost 4 bases, V lost 7 bases, and 5 bases had no gene match. The CDR3 has 14 residues. The CDR3 protein is CASTQRGEKNIQYF. The CDR3 coding sequence is TGTGCCAGTACCCAGCGGGGGGAAAAAAACATTCAGTACTTC.

The chain couples TRBV18 to TRBJ2-1, with TRBD2 matching over 11 bases. Trimming took 2 bases from V and 7 from J; bases not matched to a gene: 7. This CDR3 has 16 amino acids. Germline V gives CDR1 KGHSH, CDR2 LQKENI. CDR3 nucleotide sequence: TGTGCCAGCTCACCAGGACTAGCGGGTGGCTTTAATGAGCAGTTCTTC. This gives the protein CASSPGLAGGFNEQFF.

This chain links TRBV4-3 with TRBJ1-1, with a tentative D call TRBD1 (6 bases). Germline lookup yields CDR1 LGHNA and CDR2 YSLEER. There are 15 residues in the CDR3. V was trimmed by 0 bases and J by 14 bases, leaving 22 bases between them. The CDR3 sequence: CASSQDPGQSLRGFF. The CDR3 DNA reads as TGCGCCAGCAGCCAAGATCCCGGACAGAGTCTAAGGGGGTTCTTT.

This clone was found many times. The rearrangement links TRBV9 to TRBJ1-2, with 8 bases identical to TRBD1. The ends lost 2 bases at V and 3 bases at J; junction bases unmatched: 6. The CDR3 runs to 15 residues. Per the germline V gene, CDR1 is SGDLS and CDR2 is YYNGEE. The CDR3 DNA reads as TGTGCCAGCAGCGTGGGTCCGGGACAGGACTATGGCTACACCTTC. Its translation: CASSVGPGQDYGYTF.

This chain links TRBV20-1 with TRBJ2-7; 7 nucleotides line up with TRBD1. There are 11 residues in the CDR3. Germline CDR1 reads DFQATT; CDR2 reads SNEGSKA (reference sequence). With V trimmed by 5 bases and J by 8 bases, 6 bases remained unmatched. CDR3 loop: CSASDRLKQYF. CDR3 DNA: TGCAGTGCTTCGGACAGGCTTAAGCAGTACTTC.

The chain carries TRBV7-2 and TRBJ2-5, with D tentatively TRBD1 (6 bases). The CDR3 contains 14 residues. Germline V lookup: CDR1 SGHTA, CDR2 FQGNSA. V shed 1 base and J shed 5 bases, with 11 bases lying between them. The CDR3 DNA is TGTGCCAGCAGCTTAGGAGCTAGGGGGGAGACCCAGTACTTC. Translation: CASSLGARGETQYF.

This clone was seen only once. This chain links TRBV4-1 with TRBJ2-1; 11 nucleotides line up with TRBD2. The J segment lost 1 base and the V segment lost 1 base, leaving 3 bases of the junction unmatched. CDR1 is MGHRA, CDR2 YSYEKL, per germline. The CDR3 runs to 17 residues. The CDR3 region is CASSQVGTSGSYNEQFF. For the CDR3, the DNA is TGCGCCAGCAGCCAAGTAGGGACTAGCGGTTCCTACAATGAGCAGTTCTTC.